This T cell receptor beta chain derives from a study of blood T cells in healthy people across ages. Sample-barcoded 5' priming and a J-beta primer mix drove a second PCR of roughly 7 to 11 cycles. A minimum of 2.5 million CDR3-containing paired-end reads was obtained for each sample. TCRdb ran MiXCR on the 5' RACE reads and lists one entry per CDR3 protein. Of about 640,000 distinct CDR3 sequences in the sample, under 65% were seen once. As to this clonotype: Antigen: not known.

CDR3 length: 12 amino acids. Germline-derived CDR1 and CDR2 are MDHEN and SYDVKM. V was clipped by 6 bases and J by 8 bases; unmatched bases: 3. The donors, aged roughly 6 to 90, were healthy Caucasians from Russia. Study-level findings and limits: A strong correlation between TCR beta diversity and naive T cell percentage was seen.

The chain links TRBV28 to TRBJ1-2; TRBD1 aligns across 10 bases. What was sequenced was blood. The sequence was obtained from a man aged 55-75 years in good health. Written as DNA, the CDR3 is TGTGCCAGCAGGGACAGGGGGGGCGGCTACACCTTC. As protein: CASRDRGGGYTF.